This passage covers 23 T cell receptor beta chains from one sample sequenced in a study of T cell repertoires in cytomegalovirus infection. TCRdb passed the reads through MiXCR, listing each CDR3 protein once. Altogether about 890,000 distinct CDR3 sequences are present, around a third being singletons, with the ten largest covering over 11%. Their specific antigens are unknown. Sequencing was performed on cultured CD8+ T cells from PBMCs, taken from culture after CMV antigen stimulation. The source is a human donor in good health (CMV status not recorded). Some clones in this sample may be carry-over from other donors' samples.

As DNA, the CDR3 is TGTGCCAGCAGTTTAGCGCCCGGCTCTGAAGCTTTCTTT. Protein product: CASSLAPGSEAFF. The V call is TRBV27, the J call TRBJ1-1; no definite D call. V gave up 2 bases and J gave up 6 bases, with 10 bases separating them. Germline V CDR1 and CDR2: MNHEY, SMNVEV (reference sequence). The CDR3 consists of 13 residues.

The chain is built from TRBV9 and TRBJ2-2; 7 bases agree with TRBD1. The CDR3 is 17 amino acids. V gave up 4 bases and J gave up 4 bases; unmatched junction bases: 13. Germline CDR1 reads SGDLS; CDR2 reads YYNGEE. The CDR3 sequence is CASSPRQGGVVTGELFF. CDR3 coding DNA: TGTGCCAGCAGCCCAAGACAGGGTGGGGTCGTCACCGGGGAGCTGTTTTTT.

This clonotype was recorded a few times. CDR3 amino acids: CASSLSGTSGSSTDTQYF. CDR3 DNA sequence: TGCGCCAGCAGCTTGAGTGGGACTAGCGGGTCCAGCACAGATACGCAGTATTTT. The chain employs TRBV5-1 and TRBJ2-3; 12 positions match TRBD2. The CDR3 is made up of 18 amino acids. V gave up 1 base and J gave up 0 bases; unmatched junction bases: 6. CDR1 and CDR2 (germline): SGHRS, YFSETQ.

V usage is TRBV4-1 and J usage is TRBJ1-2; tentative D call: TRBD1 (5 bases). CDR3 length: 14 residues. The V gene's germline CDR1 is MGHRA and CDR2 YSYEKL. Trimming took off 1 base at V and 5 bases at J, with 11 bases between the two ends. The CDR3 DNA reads TGCGCCAGCAGCCAAGGGGGCTTTAATTATGGCTACACCTTC. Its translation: CASSQGGFNYGYTF.

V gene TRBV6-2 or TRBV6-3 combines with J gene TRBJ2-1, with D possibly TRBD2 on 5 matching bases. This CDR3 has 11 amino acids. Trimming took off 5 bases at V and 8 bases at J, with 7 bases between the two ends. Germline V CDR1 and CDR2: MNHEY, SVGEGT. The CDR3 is CASSGSHEQFF. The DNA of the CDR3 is TGTGCCAGCAGTGGGAGTCATGAGCAGTTCTTC.

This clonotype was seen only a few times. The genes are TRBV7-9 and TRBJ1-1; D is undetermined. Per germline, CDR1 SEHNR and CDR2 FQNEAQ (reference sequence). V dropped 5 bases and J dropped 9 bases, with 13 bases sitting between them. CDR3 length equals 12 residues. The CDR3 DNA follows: TGTGCCAGCAGCCGACCCGATCAAAAAGCTTTCTTT. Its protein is CASSRPDQKAFF.

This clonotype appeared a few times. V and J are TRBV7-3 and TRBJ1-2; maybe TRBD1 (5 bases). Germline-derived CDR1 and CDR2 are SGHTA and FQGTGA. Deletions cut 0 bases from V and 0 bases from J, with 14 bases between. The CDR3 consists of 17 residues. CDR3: CASSLTGGSGANYGYTF. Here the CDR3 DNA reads TGTGCCAGCAGCTTAACGGGGGGGTCGGGGGCTAACTATGGCTACACCTTC.

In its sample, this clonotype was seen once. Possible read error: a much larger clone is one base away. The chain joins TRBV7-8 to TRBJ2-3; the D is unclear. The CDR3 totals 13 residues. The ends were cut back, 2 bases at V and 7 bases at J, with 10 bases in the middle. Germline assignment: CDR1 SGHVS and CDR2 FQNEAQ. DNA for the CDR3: TGTGCCAGCAGCTTATCGACCGCAAATACGCAGTATTTT. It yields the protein CASSLSTANTQYF.

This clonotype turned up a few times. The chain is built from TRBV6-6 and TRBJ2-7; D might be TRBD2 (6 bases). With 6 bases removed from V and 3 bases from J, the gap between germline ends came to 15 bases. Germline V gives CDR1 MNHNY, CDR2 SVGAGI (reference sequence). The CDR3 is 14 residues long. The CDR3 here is CASSKGTPYYEQYV. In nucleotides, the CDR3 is TGTGCCAGCAGCAAGGGGACTCCCTACTACGAGCAGTACGTC.

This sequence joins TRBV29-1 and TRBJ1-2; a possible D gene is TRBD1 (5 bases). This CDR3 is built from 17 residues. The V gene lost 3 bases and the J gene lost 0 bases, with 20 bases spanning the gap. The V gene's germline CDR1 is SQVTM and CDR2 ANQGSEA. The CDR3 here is CSVEGEDTQLANYGYTF. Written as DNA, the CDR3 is TGCAGCGTTGAGGGTGAGGACACCCAGTTAGCTAACTATGGCTACACCTTC.

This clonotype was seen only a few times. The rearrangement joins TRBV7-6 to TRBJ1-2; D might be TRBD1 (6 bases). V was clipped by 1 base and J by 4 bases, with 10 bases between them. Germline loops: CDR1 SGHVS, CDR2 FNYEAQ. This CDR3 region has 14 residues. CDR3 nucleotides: TGTGCCAGCAGCTTAGAGGGGGGAATCTATGGCTACACCTTC. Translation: CASSLEGGIYGYTF. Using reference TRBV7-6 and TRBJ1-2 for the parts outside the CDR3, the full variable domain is GAGVSQSPRYKVTKRGQDVALRCDPISGHVSLYWYRQALGQGPEFLTYFNYEAQQDKSGLPNDRFSAERPEGSISTLTIQRTEQRDSAMYRCASSLEGGIYGYTFGSGTRLTVV.

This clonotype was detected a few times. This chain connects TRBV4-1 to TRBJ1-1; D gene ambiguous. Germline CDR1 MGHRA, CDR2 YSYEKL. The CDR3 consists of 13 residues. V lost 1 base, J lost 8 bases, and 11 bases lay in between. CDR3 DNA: TGCGCCAGCAGCCAAGGTCCAGGACCAGAAGCTTTCTTT. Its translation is CASSQGPGPEAFF.

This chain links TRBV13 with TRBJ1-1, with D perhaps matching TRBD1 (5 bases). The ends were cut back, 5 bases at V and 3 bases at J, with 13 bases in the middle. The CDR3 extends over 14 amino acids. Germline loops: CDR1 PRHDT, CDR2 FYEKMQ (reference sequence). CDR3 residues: CASSTQARDTEAFF. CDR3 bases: TGTGCCAGCAGCACACAGGCGCGGGACACTGAAGCTTTCTTT.

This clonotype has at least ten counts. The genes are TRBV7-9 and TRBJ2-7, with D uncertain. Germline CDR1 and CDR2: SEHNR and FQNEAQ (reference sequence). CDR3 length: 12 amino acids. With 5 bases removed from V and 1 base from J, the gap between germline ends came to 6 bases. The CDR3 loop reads CASSARSYEQYF. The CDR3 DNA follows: TGTGCCAGCAGCGCCCGGTCCTACGAGCAGTACTTC.

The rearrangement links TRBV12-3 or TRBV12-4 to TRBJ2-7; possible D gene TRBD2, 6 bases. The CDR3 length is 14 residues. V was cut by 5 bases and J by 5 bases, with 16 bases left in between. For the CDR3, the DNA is TGTGCCAGCAGTCAGCCCGGGGGTGGAGACGAGCAGTACTTC. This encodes CASSQPGGGDEQYF.

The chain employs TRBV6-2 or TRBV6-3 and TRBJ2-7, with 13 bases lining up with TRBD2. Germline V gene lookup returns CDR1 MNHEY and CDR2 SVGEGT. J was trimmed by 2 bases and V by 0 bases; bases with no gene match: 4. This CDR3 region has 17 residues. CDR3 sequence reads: CASSYSTSGGSPYEQYF. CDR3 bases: TGTGCCAGCAGTTACTCGACTAGCGGGGGGTCTCCCTACGAGCAGTACTTC.

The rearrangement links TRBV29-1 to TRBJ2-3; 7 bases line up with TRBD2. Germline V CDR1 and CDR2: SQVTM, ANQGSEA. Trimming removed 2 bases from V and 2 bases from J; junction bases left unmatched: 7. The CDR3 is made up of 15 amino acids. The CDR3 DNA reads TGCAGCGTTGAAAAGTCGGGGGGACTCACAGATACGCAGTATTTT. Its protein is CSVEKSGGLTDTQYF.

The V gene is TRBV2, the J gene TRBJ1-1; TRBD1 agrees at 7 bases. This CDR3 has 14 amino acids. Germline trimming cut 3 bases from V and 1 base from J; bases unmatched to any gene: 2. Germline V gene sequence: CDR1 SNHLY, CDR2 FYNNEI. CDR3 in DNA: TGTGCCAGCAGTGAGGACAGGACGAACACTGAAGCTTTCTTT. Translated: CASSEDRTNTEAFF. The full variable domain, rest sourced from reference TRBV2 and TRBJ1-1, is EPEVTQTPSHQVTQMGQEVILRCVPISNHLYFYWYRQILGQKVEFLVSFYNNEISEKSEIFDDQFSVERPDGSNFTLKIRSTKLEDSAMYFCASSEDRTNTEAFFGQGTRLTVV.

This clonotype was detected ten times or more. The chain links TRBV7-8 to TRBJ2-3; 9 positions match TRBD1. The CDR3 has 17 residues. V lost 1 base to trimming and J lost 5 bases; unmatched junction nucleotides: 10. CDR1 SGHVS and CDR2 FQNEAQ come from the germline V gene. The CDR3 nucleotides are TGTGCCAGCAGCTTAGTTAGGTACAGGGGGCGCCTAGATACGCAGTATTTT. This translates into CASSLVRYRGRLDTQYF.

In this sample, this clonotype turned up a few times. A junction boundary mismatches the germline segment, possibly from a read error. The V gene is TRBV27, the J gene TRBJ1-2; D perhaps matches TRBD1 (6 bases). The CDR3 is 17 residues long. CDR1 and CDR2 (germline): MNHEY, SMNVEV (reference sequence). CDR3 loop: CASNLSYSSGALHGYTF. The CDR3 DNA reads TGTGCCAGCAATTTAAGTTACTCTTCGGGGGCCCTCCATGGCTACACCTTC.

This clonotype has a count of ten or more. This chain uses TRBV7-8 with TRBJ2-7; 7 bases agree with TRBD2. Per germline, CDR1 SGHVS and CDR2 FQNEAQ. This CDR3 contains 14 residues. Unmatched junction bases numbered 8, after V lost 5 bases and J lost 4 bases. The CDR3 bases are TGTGCCAGCAGCGCAGCGGGGTTTGGATACGAGCAGTACTTC. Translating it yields CASSAAGFGYEQYF.

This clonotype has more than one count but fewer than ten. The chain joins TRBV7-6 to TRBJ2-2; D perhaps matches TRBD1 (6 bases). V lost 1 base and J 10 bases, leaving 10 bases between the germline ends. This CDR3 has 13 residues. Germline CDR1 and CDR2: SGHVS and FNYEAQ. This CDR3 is CASSLGPGVELFF. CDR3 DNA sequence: TGTGCCAGCAGCTTAGGGCCAGGGGTGGAGCTGTTTTTT.

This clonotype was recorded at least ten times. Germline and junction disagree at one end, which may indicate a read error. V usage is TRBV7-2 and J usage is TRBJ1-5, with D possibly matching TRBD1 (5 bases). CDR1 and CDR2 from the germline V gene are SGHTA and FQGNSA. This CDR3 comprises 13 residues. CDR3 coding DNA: TGTGCCAGCAGTTTAGCAGGGTCTCAGCCCCAGCATTTT. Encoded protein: CASSLAGSQPQHF.